The T cell receptor beta chain under discussion was sequenced for a study of tissue T cells after allogeneic stem cell transplantation. Whole-study results and caveats: Which tissue TCRs were alloreactive or antigen-specific was not determined. Some clones might be persisting host cells.

The assay was immunoSEQ multiplex PCR, and TCRdb's table has in-frame clones only and misses some. Of more than 6,500 clones listed, about 51% are singletons. About this clone: No antigen is known for it. The listed genes are named as in mouse. Read sequence stops 1 residue before the CDR3 end, and the germline J gene provides the missing end.

Stated time point: mouse harvest day 7 after allogeneic transplant. Each mouse received 10^7 T-cell-depleted marrow cells plus 10^6 splenic CD5+ T cells by tail vein. Mice had MHC-mismatched B6 into BALB/c GVHD, sampled day 7 or 14. This CDR3 contains 14 residues. CDR1 and CDR2 from the germline V gene are SNHLY and FYNGKV (reference sequence). With 6 bases clipped from V and 3 bases from J, the junction kept 2 bases outside the gene matches. This receptor was obtained from a female BALB/c mouse given C57BL/6 T cells with graft-versus-host disease after an allogeneic hematopoietic cell transplant. The chain couples TRBV3 to TRBJ1-4, with TRBD1 matching 9 bases. The sample taken for sequencing was gut tissue. CDR3 bases read: TGTGCCAGCAGACGACAGGGGGCCAACGAAAGATTATTT. Translating gives CASRRQGANERLF. The full-length CDR3 reads as CASRRQGANERLFF.